Many counts were recorded for the clone carrying this T cell receptor beta chain. Its target is not known. TCRdb reanalysed the 5' RACE reads using MiXCR and keeps one entry per CDR3 protein. The sample records hundreds of thousands of distinct CDR3 sequences, roughly 24% being singletons. CDR1 is LGHDT, CDR2 YNNKEL, per germline (reference sequence). The V gene lost 5 bases and the J gene lost 1 base, with 15 bases spanning the gap. The CDR3 has 16 amino acids. The data were obtained in a study of identical twins. General study results and limits: Twins shared out-of-frame alpha sequences with excess low generation probability.

These data also featured in a second study, about T cells expressing NK-cell markers. That publication notes: In several experiments, sorting was restricted to alpha-beta TCR T cells by an anti-gamma-delta TCR antibody.

The TCR was taken from a woman in her late teens or twenties in good health. Sequencing was done on a sample of CD4+ T cells sorted from blood. The gene calls are TRBV3-1 and TRBJ1-5; no clear D gene. In DNA form, the CDR3 reads TGTGCCAGCAGCGAACACGGGGTAGGGAGCAATCAGCCCCAGCATTTT. It codes for CASSEHGVGSNQPQHF.